The text below deals with one T cell receptor (beta chain). What it recognizes is unknown. The junction departs from the called germline gene at one end, perhaps through a read error. The sample's treatment: roughly 11-day PBMC culture with coronavirus spike peptide pools or control peptides (ViraFEST assay). The CDR3 is 14 amino acids. CDR1 is MNHNS and CDR2 is SASEGT in the germline V gene. The data were taken from a study of vaccination and CD4 T cells after COVID-19. Study details: Six males and four females constituted the convalescent cohort, two of whom were Hispanic. Typically, post-vaccine samples were obtained a median roughly 70 days after dose two, within a range of 14 to 241. Stimulation of the cells used overlapping spike peptide pools from SARS-CoV-2 and from the common cold coronaviruses HCoV-NL63, HCoV-OC43 and HCoV-229E. Control cultures were supplied with a CEFX pool, an HIV-1 Nef pool, or no peptide at all.

Sequence data for DNA of cultured CD4+ T cells were generated by the Oncomine TCR Beta short-read assay. A single record per CDR3 protein comes from TCRdb applying MiXCR to the PCR reads. The sample has roughly 16,000 distinct CDR3 sequences, about 40% seen once. This TCR came from a human donor who had recovered from COVID-19. The sequencing input was CD4+ T cells from blood, cultured in vitro. The chain combines TRBV6-1 with TRBJ1-2; D unresolved. This CDR3 is CASSGLETESGYAF. The CDR3 nucleotides read TGTGCCAGCAGTGGGCTAGAGACGGAAAGTGGCTACGCCTTC.